This note documents a single T cell receptor beta chain sequence. These data are taken from a study of blood T cell repertoires in COVID-19. Study-wide context: Collection of acute and convalescent COVID-19 samples took place in the United States, Italy and Spain. Sources were T cells, B-cell-depleted T cells, or PBMCs; the material itself was cDNA or gDNA.

After removal of 2 bases from V and 0 bases from J, the junction contained 7 bases not matched to a gene. The CDR3 loop spans 17 amino acids. Germline V gene lookup returns CDR1 GTSNPN and CDR2 SVGIG (reference sequence). In the authors' workflow: Amplification of reference gene primers provided the estimated nucleated cell counts. The data were produced by immunoSEQ multiplex PCR, yet TCRdb's version contains in-frame clones alone and is incomplete. V and J calls and clone size follow that table, whereas D and trimming were derived from the DNA. This table holds 110,000 to 150,000 clones, about 77% found once.

The chain couples TRBV30 to TRBJ2-6; 7 positions match TRBD1. The receptor was derived from a man between 60 and 75 years old with acute or convalescent COVID-19. The sample taken for sequencing was peripheral blood. CDR3 residues: CAWSSGGSPSGANVLTF. Here the CDR3 DNA reads TGTGCCTGGAGTTCAGGGGGATCTCCCTCTGGGGCCAACGTCCTGACTTTC.